This TCR beta chain was obtained from a study of T cells after yellow fever vaccination. Study in general: SMART-Seq v4 Ultra Low Input prepared the low-cell-number fractions. Broader study findings: Clonotypes appearing in both CD4 and CD8 compartments existed, and their share was small. The secondary response was weaker, and its peak arrived faster, on day 5 versus 15.

Universal primer sites and UMIs were introduced during 5'RACE template-switching synthesis of TCR cDNA. Each CDR3 protein is one row after TCRdb ran MiXCR on the 5' RACE reads. The top ten hold about 3% of the sample, which has some 340,000 distinct CDR3 sequences, about 10% seen once. This clonotype turned up a few times. Its antigen is still unknown. This TCR was sampled from a man in his late teens or twenties who received the YFV17D yellow fever vaccine. Specimen: CD4+ T cells sorted from PBMCs, collected 45 days after the yellow fever booster vaccination.

The CDR3 coding sequence is TGTGCTAGTGGTTTGGTATTAGGCAGGACCTCCTACAATGAGCAGTTCTTC. Protein product: CASGLVLGRTSYNEQFF. This sequence joins TRBV12-5 and TRBJ2-1; D ambiguous. This CDR3 is built from 17 residues. The V end lost 0 bases, the J end lost 0 bases, and 12 bases lay between the germline ends. Germline loops: CDR1 LGHNT, CDR2 FRNRAP.